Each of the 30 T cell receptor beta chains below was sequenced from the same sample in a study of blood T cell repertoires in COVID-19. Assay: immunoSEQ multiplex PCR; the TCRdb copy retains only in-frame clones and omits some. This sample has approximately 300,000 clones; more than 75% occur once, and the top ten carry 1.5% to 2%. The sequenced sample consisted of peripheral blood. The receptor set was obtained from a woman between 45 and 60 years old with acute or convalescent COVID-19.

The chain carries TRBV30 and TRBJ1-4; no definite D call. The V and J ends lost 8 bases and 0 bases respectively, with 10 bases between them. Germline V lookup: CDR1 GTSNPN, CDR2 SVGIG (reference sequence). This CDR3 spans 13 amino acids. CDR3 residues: CARSTSTNEKLFF. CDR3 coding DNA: TGTGCCCGCTCGACTTCAACTAATGAAAAACTGTTTTTT.

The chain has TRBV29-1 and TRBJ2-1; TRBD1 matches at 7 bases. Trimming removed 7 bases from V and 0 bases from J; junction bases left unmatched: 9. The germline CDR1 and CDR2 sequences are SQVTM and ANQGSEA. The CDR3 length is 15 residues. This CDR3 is CSGTGTESSYNEQFF. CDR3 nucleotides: TGCAGCGGAACCGGGACAGAAAGCTCCTACAATGAGCAGTTCTTC.

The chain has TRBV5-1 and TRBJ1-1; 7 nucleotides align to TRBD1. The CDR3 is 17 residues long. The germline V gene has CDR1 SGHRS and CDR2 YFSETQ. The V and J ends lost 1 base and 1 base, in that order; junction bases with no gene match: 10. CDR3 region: CASSLRGPEGSNTEAFF. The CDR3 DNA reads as TGCGCCAGCAGCTTGAGGGGGCCCGAGGGATCGAACACTGAAGCTTTCTTT.

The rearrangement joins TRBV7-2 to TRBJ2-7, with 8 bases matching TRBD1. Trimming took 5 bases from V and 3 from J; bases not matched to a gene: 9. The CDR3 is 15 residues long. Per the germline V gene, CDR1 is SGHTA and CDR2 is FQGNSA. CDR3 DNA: TGTGCCAGCAGCGCCCGGGGCAGGGGGCTCTACGAGCAGTACTTC. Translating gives CASSARGRGLYEQYF.

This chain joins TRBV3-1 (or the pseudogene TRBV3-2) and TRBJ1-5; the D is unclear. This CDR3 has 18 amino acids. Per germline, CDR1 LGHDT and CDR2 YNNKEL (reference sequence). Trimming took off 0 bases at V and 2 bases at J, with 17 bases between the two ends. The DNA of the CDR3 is TGTGCCAGCAGCCAAGATTCTAGCCTCGGGAAGGGCAATCAGCCCCAGCATTTT. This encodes CASSQDSSLGKGNQPQHF.

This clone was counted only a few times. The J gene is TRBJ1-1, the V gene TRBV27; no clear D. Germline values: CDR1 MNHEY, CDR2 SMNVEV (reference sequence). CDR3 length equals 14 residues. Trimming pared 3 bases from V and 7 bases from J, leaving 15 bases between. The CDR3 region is CASSFGGSGGEAFF. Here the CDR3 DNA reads TGTGCCAGCAGTTTCGGAGGGTCCGGAGGTGAAGCTTTCTTT.

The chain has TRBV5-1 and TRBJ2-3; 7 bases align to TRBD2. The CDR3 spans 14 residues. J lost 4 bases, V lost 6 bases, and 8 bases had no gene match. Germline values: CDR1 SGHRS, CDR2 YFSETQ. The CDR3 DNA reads TGCGCCAGCAACGAGGGAGGGAACGCAGATACGCAGTATTTT. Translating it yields CASNEGGNADTQYF.

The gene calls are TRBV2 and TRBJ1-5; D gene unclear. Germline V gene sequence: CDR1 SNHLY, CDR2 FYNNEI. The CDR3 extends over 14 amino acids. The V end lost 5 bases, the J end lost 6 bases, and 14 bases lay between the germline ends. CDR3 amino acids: CASSPRVSVQPQHF. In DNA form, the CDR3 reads TGTGCCAGCAGTCCCCGGGTTTCGGTTCAGCCCCAGCATTTT.

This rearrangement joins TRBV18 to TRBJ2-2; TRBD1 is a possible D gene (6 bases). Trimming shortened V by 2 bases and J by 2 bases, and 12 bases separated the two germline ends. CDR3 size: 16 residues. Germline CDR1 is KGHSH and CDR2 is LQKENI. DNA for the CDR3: TGTGCCAGCTCACCAAGGCAGGGGACAAACACCGGGGAGCTGTTTTTT. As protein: CASSPRQGTNTGELFF.

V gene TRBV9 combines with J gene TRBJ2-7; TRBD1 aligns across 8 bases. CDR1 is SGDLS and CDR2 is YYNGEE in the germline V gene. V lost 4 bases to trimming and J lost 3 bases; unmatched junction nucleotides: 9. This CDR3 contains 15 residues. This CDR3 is CASSRQAGGFYEQYF. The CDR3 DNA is TGTGCCAGCAGCCGCCAGGCAGGGGGCTTCTACGAGCAGTACTTC.

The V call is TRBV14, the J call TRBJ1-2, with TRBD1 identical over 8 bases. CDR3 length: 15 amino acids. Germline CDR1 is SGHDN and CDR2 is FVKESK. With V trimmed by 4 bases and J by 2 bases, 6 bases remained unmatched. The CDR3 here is CASSLFGQGNYGYTF. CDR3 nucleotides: TGTGCCAGCAGCCTATTTGGACAGGGAAACTATGGCTACACCTTC.

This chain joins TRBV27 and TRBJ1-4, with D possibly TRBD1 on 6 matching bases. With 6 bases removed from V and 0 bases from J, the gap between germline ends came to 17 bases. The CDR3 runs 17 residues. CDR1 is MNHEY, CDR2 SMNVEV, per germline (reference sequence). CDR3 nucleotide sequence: TGTGCCAGCAGCCCCGGCTACAGGGTCACAACTAATGAAAAACTGTTTTTT. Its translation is CASSPGYRVTTNEKLFF.

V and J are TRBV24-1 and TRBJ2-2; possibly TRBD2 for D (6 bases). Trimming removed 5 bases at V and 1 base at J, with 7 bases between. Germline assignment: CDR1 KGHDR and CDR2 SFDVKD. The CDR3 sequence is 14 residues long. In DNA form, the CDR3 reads TGTGCCACCAGTGTCGGGGGGAACACCGGGGAGCTGTTTTTT. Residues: CATSVGGNTGELFF.

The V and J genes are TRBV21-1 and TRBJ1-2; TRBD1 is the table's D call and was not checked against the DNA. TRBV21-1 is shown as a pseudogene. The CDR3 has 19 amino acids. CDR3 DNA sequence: TGTGCCAGCAGCAAAGCGCTTTTACAGGGGCCGAGAGTTAACTATGGCTACACCTTC. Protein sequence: CASSKALLQGPRVNYGYTF.

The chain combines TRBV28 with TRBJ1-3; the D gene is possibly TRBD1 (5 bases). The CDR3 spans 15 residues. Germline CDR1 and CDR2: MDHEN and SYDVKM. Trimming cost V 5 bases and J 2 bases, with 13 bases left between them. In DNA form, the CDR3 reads TGTGCCAGCAGTGTTTGGCAGGGCACTGGAAACACCATATATTTT. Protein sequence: CASSVWQGTGNTIYF.

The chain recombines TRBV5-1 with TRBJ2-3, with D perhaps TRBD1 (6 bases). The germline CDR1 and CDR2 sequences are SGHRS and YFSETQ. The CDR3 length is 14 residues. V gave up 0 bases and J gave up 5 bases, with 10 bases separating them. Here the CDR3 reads CASSLVGAGDTQYF. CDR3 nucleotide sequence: TGCGCCAGCAGCTTGGTGGGGGCAGGAGATACGCAGTATTTT.

CDR3 sequence (DNA): TGTGCCAGCAGTTACTCGATAGCCGGGAACACTGAAGCTTTCTTT. The encoded protein is CASSYSIAGNTEAFF. The chain carries TRBV6-5 and TRBJ1-1, with unresolved D. V lost 0 bases and J lost 1, with 9 bases in between. The CDR3 has 15 residues. Germline V gene sequence: CDR1 MNHEY, CDR2 SVGAGI.

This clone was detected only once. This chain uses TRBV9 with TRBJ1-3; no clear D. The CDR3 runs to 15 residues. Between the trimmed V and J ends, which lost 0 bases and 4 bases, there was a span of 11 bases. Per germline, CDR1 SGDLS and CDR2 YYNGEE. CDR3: CASSVGVGRGNTIYF. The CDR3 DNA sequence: TGTGCCAGCAGCGTAGGTGTGGGGAGAGGAAACACCATATATTTT.

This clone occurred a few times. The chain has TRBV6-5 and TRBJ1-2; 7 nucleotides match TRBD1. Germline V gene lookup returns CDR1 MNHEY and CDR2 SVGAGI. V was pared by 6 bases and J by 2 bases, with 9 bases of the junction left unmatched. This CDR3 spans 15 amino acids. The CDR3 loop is CASRRKGAMNYGYTF. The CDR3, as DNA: TGTGCCAGCAGGAGAAAGGGGGCCATGAACTATGGCTACACCTTC.

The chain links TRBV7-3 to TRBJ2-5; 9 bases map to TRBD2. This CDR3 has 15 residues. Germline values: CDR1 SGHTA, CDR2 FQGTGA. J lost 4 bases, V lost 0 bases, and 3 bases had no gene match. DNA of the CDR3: TGTGCCAGCAGCTTAACAGGGACTAGCATAGAGACCCAGTACTTC. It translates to CASSLTGTSIETQYF.

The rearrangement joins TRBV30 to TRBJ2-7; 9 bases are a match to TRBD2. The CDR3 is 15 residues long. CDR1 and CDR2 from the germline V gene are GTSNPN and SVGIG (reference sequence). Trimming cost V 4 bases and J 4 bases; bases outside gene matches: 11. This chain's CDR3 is CAWNTGTSRIYEQYF. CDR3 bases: TGTGCCTGGAATACCGGGACTAGCAGAATTTACGAGCAGTACTTC.

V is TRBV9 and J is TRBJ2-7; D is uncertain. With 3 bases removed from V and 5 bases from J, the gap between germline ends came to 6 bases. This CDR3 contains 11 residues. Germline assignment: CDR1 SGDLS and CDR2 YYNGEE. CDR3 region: CASSEGDEQYF. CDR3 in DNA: TGTGCCAGCAGCGAAGGAGACGAGCAGTACTTC.

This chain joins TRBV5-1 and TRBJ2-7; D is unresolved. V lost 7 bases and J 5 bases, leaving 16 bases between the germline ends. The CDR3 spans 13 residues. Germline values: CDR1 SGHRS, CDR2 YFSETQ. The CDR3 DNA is TGCGCCAGCCGGGTCTCCTTCGGCGACGAGCAGTACTTC. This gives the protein CASRVSFGDEQYF.

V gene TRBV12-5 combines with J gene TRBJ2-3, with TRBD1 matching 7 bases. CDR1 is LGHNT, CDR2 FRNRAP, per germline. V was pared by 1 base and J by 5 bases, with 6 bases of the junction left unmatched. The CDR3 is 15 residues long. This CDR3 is CASGLDLNRGDTQYF. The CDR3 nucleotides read TGTGCTAGTGGTTTGGACTTAAACAGGGGAGATACGCAGTATTTT.

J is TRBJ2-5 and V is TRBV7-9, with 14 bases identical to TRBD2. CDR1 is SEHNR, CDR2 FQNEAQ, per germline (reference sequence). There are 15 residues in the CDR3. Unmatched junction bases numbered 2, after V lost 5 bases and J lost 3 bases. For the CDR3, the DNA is TGTGCCAGCAGCGGGGGACTAGCGGGAGAAGAGACCCAGTACTTC. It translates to CASSGGLAGEETQYF. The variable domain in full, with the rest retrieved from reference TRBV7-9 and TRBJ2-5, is DTGVSQNPRHKITKRGQNVTFRCDPISEHNRLYWYRQTLGQGPEFLTYFQNEAQLEKSRLLSDRFSAERPKGSFSTLEIQRTEQGDSAMYLCASSGGLAGEETQYFGPGTRLLVL.

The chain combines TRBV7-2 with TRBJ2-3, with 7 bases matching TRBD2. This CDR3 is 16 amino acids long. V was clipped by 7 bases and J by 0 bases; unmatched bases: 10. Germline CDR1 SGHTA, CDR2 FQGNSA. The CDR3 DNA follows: TGTGCCAGCACCCTATCAGCGGGGCTTAGCACAGATACGCAGTATTTT. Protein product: CASTLSAGLSTDTQYF.

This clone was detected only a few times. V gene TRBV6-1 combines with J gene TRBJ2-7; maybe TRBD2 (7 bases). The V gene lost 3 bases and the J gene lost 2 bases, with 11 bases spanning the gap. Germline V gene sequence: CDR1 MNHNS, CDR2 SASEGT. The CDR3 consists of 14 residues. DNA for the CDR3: TGTGCCAGCAGTGAGGGGGGGCTACCCTACGAGCAGTACTTC. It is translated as CASSEGGLPYEQYF.

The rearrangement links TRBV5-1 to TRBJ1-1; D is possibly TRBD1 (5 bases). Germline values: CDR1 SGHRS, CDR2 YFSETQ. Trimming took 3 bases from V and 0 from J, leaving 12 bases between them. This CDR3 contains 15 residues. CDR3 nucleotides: TGCGCCAGCAGCTCGTGGCTAGGGGTGAACACTGAAGCTTTCTTT. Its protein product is CASSSWLGVNTEAFF. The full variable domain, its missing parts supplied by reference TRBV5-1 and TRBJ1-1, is KAGVTQTPRYLIKTRGQQVTLSCSPISGHRSVSWYQQTPGQGLQFLFEYFSETQRNKGNFPGRFSGRQFSNSRSEMNVSTLELGDSALYLCASSSWLGVNTEAFFGQGTRLTVV.

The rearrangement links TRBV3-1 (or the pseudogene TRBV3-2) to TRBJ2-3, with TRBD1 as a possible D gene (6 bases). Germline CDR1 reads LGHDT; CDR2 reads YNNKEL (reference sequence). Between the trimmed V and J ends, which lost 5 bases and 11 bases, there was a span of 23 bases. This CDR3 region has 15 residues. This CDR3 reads CASSAYRDPEGEQYF. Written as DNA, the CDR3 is TGTGCCAGCAGCGCTTACCGGGACCCCGAGGGGGAGCAGTATTTT.

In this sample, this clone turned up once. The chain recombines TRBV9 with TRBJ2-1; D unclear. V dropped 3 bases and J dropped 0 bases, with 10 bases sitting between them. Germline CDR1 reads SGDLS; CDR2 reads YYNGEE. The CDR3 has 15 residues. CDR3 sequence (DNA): TGTGCCAGCAGCGGGTCCCCGAGCTCCTACAATGAGCAGTTCTTC. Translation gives CASSGSPSSYNEQFF.